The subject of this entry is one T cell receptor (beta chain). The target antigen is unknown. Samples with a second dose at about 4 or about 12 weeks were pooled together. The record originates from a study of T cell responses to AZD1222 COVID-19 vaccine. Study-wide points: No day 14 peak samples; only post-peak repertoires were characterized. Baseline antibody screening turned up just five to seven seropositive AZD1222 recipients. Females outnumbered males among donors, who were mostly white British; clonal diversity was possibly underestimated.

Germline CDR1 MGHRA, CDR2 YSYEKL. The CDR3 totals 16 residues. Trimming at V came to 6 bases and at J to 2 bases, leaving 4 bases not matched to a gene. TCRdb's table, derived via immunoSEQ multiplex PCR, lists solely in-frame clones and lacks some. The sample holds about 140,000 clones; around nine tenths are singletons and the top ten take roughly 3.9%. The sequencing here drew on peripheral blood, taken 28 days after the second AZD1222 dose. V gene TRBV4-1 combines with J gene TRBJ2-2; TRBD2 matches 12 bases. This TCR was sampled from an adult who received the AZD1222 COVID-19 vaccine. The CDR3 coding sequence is TGCGCCAGCAGGCGACTAGCGGGGGCCAACACCGGGGAGCTGTTTTTT. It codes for CASRRLAGANTGELFF.